This TCR beta chain was recorded in a study of shared clonotypes between healthy human individuals. Study-wide points: Read depth was anticipated to influence clonotype sharing among donors. Exclusively blood specimens were collected; tissue repertoires likely differ.

Free of recent acute infections or vaccinations, the donors were healthy HIV-negative adults. V was cut by 4 bases and J by 7 bases, with 11 bases left in between. Looked up from germline, CDR1 is MNHNY and CDR2 is SVGAGI (reference sequence). CDR3 length: 12 amino acids. This clone was counted a few times. The antigen remains undetermined. The deep-level immunoSEQ assay was used. Clones were read by immunoSEQ multiplex PCR, and TCRdb kept only the in-frame ones, dropping some. The data show about 450,000 clones, 70% to 80% seen once. The sequenced sample was PBMCs. This chain connects TRBV6-6 to TRBJ2-7; no reliable D call. This TCR came from a woman in her thirties or forties in good health. Some clones in this sample may be carry-over from other donors' samples. The chain's CDR3 is CASSFQDREQYF. As DNA, the CDR3 is TGTGCCAGCAGTTTCCAGGACCGAGAGCAGTACTTC.